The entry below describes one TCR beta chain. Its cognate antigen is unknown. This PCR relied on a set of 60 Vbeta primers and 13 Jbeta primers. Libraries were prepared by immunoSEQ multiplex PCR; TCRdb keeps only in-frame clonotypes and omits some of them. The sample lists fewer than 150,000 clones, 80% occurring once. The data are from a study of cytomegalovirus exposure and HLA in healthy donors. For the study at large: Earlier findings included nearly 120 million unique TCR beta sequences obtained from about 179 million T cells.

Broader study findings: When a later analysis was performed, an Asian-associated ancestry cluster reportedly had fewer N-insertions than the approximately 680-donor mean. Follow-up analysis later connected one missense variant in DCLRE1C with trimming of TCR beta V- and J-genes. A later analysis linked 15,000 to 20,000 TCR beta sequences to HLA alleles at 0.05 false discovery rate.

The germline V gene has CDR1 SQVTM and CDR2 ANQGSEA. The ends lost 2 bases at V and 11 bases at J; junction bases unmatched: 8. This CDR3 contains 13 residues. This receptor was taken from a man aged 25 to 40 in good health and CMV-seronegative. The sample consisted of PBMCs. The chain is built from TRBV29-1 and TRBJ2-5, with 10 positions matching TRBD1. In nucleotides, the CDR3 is TGCAGCGTTGAAACGACAGGGGGCCGGGAGCAGTACTTC. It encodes CSVETTGGREQYF.